A selection of T cell receptor beta chains follows, all from one sample in a study of STAT3 mutations in large granular lymphocyte leukemia. The data were produced by immunoSEQ multiplex PCR, yet TCRdb's version contains in-frame clones alone and is incomplete. The sample lists 12,000 or so clones, about 85% occurring once. The sequencing sample was made of peripheral blood mononuclear cells. The receptor set was obtained from a man aged 80 or over with T-cell large granular lymphocyte leukemia. Some clones in this sample may be carry-over from other donors' samples. CDR3s include the opening cysteine and the closing phenylalanine or tryptophan. A D gene is named only where the DNA matches it firmly. Only some rows state a clone size, as once, few, many or a class for expanded clones.

TRBD2,TRBV6-6,TRBJ2-1,.,TGTGCCAGCAGCGGGACTAGCGGAAATGAGCAGTTCTTC,CASSGTSGNEQFF
.,TRBV5-1,TRBJ1-5,once,TGCGCCAGCAGCTTGGAGCCGTCAGCTAATCAGCCCCAGCATTTT,CASSLEPSANQPQHF
.,TRBV13,TRBJ2-5,.,TGTGCCAGCAGCTCGCGGACAGCTTACCAAGAGACCCAGTACTTC,CASSSRTAYQETQYF
.,TRBV27,TRBJ1-1,.,TGTGCCAGCAGTTTGAGGGACCCCCGAGGGGCTTTCTTT,CASSLRDPRGAFF
.,TRBV6-6,TRBJ1-4,.,TGTGCCAGCAGTCCGGGCGCAACTAATGAAAAACTGTTTTTT,CASSPGATNEKLFF
TRBD1,TRBV2,TRBJ1-4,.,TGTGCCAGCAGTGAAGTTCAGGGGGCGCGGGAAAAACTGTTTTTT,CASSEVQGAREKLFF
.,TRBV9,TRBJ2-3,.,TGTGCCAGCAGTTCAGGGGAGGGCGCAGATACGCAGTATTTT,CASSSGEGADTQYF
TRBD1,TRBV7-9,TRBJ2-7,.,TGTGCCAGCAGCTCGTTACAGGGGGCGATGGAATACGAGCAGTACTTC,CASSSLQGAMEYEQYF
TRBD2,TRBV4-2,TRBJ2-4,.,TGTGCCAGCAGCCAAGAGTTGTTAGCGGGGGGGAGAAACATTCAGTACTTC,CASSQELLAGGRNIQYF
.,TRBV19,TRBJ1-5,few,TGTGCCAGTAGTATGGTCGGAGGGCAGCCCCAGCATTTT,CASSMVGGQPQHF
.,TRBV7-2,TRBJ2-1,few,TGTGCCAGCAGCAAGGGACCAAGCTCCTACAATGAGCAGTTCTTC,CASSKGPSSYNEQFF
TRBD2,TRBV5-1,TRBJ2-3,.,TGCGCCAGCAGCTTGGTACTAGCGGGGGTCGGTGATACGCAGTATTTT,CASSLVLAGVGDTQYF
.,TRBV7-3,TRBJ2-5,few,TGTGCCAGCAGCTTGCAGAGGTGGGAGACCCAGTACTTC,CASSLQRWETQYF
.,TRBV29-1,TRBJ1-1,.,TGCAGCGTTACGACGGTGGGCGCTGAAGCTTTCTTT,CSVTTVGAEAFF
TRBD1,TRBV5-6,TRBJ2-3,.,TGTGCCAGCAGCTTACGGACAGGGGTAATACCAGATACGCAGTATTTT,CASSLRTGVIPDTQYF
TRBD1,TRBV29-1,TRBJ2-3,few,TGCAGCCTTCACGGACAGGGCCGGGCCACAGATACGCAGTATTTT,CSLHGQGRATDTQYF
.,TRBV5-1,TRBJ2-1,once,TGCGCCAGCAGCTTGATCACTGATGGTGAGCAGTTCTTC,CASSLITDGEQFF
.,TRBV19,TRBJ2-7,once,TGTGCCAGTAGTGGGGCAGCCTACGAGCAGTACTTC,CASSGAAYEQYF